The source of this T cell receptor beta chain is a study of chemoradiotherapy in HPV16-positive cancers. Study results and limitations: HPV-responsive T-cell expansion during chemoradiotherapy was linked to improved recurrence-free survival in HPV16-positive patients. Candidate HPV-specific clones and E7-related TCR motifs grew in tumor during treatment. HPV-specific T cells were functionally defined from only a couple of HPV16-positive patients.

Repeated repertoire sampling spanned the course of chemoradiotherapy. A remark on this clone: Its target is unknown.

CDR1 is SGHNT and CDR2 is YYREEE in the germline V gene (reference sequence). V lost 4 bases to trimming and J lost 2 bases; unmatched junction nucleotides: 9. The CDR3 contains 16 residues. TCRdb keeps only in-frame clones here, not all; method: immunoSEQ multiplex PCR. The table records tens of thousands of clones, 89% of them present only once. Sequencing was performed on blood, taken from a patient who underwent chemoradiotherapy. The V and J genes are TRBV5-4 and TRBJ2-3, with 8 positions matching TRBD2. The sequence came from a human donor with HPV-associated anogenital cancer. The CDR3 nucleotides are TGTGCCAGCAGCCTCCTGCTAGCGGGCGTCACAGATACGCAGTATTTT. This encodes CASSLLLAGVTDTQYF.